This is a list of T cell receptor beta chains from one sample in a study of blood T cells in healthy people across ages. TCRdb itself ran the 5' RACE reads through MiXCR, one entry per CDR3 protein. The table lists hundreds of thousands of distinct CDR3 sequences, more than 20% of them singletons. Sample: blood. Every receptor here comes from a man between 65 and 85 years old in good health. Each CDR3 is given with its conserved first and last residue. A D gene is named only where the DNA matches it firmly. Size is omitted from some rows. Given values are once, few, many or a class for expanded clones.

j_call,clone_size,d_call,v_call,cdr3_aa,cdr3_nt
TRBJ2-1,.,.,TRBV9,CASSEGIFSYNEQFF,TGTGCCAGCAGCGAGGGGATCTTCTCCTACAATGAGCAGTTCTTC
TRBJ2-7,.,TRBD1,TRBV27,CASSLSPRGLDEQYF,TGTGCCAGCAGTTTATCGCCCAGGGGGCTAGACGAGCAGTACTTC
TRBJ1-1,.,.,TRBV20-1,CSARRGQLNTEAFF,TGCAGTGCTAGACGAGGACAGCTAAACACTGAAGCTTTCTTT
TRBJ1-2,.,TRBD1,TRBV28,CASSNTGGEGYGYTF,TGTGCCAGCAGTAACACAGGGGGCGAGGGCTATGGCTACACCTTC
TRBJ2-3,.,.,TRBV20-1,CSARPVGGTDTQYF,TGCAGTGCTCGGCCCGTGGGAGGCACAGATACGCAGTATTTT
TRBJ2-5,.,TRBD2,TRBV20-1,CSAQTSAETQYF,TGCAGTGCTCAGACTAGCGCGGAGACCCAGTACTTC
TRBJ1-5,.,.,TRBV20-1,CSARGQGGQPQHF,TGCAGTGCTAGGGGCCAGGGAGGTCAGCCCCAGCATTTT
TRBJ2-3,few,.,TRBV7-9,CASSPRGLRSTDTQYF,TGTGCCAGCAGCCCCCGAGGTCTCAGAAGCACAGATACGCAGTATTTT
TRBJ2-3,.,.,TRBV5-1,CASSWAGISTDTQYF,TGCGCCAGCAGCTGGGCAGGGATCAGCACAGATACGCAGTATTTT
TRBJ2-5,.,TRBD2,TRBV7-2,CASSLVGSGRVETQYF,TGTGCCAGCAGCTTAGTCGGGAGCGGGAGGGTTGAGACCCAGTACTTC
TRBJ1-1,.,TRBD1,TRBV28,CASSPTTGGMNTEAFF,TGTGCCAGCAGTCCTACGACAGGGGGCATGAACACTGAAGCTTTCTTT
TRBJ2-7,many,.,TRBV7-9,CASSLAGAYEQYF,TGTGCCAGCAGCTTAGCGGGAGCTTACGAGCAGTACTTC
TRBJ2-3,.,.,TRBV10-3,CAIKPDRYLAKGRTDTQYF,TGTGCCATCAAGCCTGACAGGTATCTAGCAAAGGGACGCACAGATACGCAGTATTTT
TRBJ2-1,.,.,TRBV3-1,CASSPGSEQFF,TGTGCCAGCAGCCCAGGGTCTGAGCAGTTCTTC
TRBJ1-1,.,.,TRBV14,CASSQGRFNTEAFF,TGTGCCAGCAGCCAAGGGCGGTTTAACACTGAAGCTTTCTTT
TRBJ1-4,.,.,TRBV7-2,CASSSPGGTNEKLFF,TGTGCCAGCAGCTCTCCCGGGGGAACTAATGAAAAACTGTTTTTT
TRBJ2-3,few,.,TRBV5-1,CASSSQVSSDTQYF,TGCGCCAGCAGCTCGCAGGTGAGCTCAGATACGCAGTATTTT
TRBJ2-1,.,TRBD1,TRBV7-6,CASSYGQGKYNEQFF,TGTGCCAGCAGTTACGGACAGGGAAAGTACAATGAGCAGTTCTTC
TRBJ2-1,.,.,TRBV7-2,CASSLGQVYNEQFF,TGTGCCAGCAGCTTAGGACAGGTCTACAATGAGCAGTTCTTC
TRBJ2-5,few,.,TRBV2,CASWTDKETQYF,TGTGCCAGCTGGACGGATAAAGAGACCCAGTACTTC
TRBJ2-5,few,.,TRBV27,CASKLRTTSGETQYF,TGTGCCAGCAAACTCAGGACTACGTCGGGAGAGACCCAGTACTTC
TRBJ2-5,few,TRBD2,TRBV7-7,CASSPARGTSGETQYF,TGTGCTAGCAGCCCCGCCAGAGGGACTAGCGGGGAGACCCAGTACTTC
TRBJ2-1,.,.,TRBV28,CASSGPSRIEQFF,TGTGCCAGCAGTGGGCCCTCTAGAATTGAGCAGTTCTTC
TRBJ1-4,few,.,TRBV5-1,CASRSGATNEKLFF,TGCGCCAGCAGGTCTGGTGCAACTAATGAAAAACTGTTTTTT
TRBJ2-6,few,.,TRBV5-1,CASSLALGESGANVLTF,TGCGCCAGCAGCTTGGCCTTAGGCGAATCTGGGGCCAACGTCCTGACTTTC
TRBJ2-5,.,TRBD2,TRBV28,CAFALGGRASETQYF,TGTGCCTTCGCTCTTGGCGGGAGGGCCTCAGAGACCCAGTACTTC
TRBJ1-5,.,TRBD1,TRBV28,CASSDSDRGRQPQHF,TGTGCCAGCAGCGACTCGGACAGGGGACGGCAGCCCCAGCATTTT
TRBJ2-1,.,TRBD2,TRBV24-1,CATSDLGTSEYNEQFF,TGTGCCACCAGTGATTTGGGGACTAGCGAGTACAATGAGCAGTTCTTC